Following are 10 T cell receptor beta chains from one sample sequenced in a study of blood T cell repertoires in COVID-19. Produced via immunoSEQ multiplex PCR; TCRdb's table is partial and in-frame only. Found here are roughly 130,000 clones, roughly four fifths of them singletons; the top ten hold over 15%. Sequencing used peripheral blood. These receptors were obtained from a woman aged 50 to 65 with acute or convalescent COVID-19.

V gene TRBV29-1 combines with J gene TRBJ1-2, with TRBD1 matching 7 bases. CDR1 is SQVTM, CDR2 ANQGSEA, per germline. The CDR3 covers 11 residues. The J segment lost 8 bases and the V segment lost 2 bases, leaving 2 bases of the junction unmatched. As DNA, the CDR3 is TGCAGCGTTGAAACAGGGGTGGGCTACACCTTC. Amino acid sequence: CSVETGVGYTF.

This clone was seen just once. This rearrangement joins TRBV9 to TRBJ2-3, with D perhaps TRBD1 (5 bases). V gave up 4 bases and J gave up 1 base, with 19 bases separating them. The CDR3 totals 17 residues. Germline CDR1 and CDR2: SGDLS and YYNGEE. The CDR3, as DNA: TGTGCCAGCAGCCAAAGGTCCCGGGCACAGGGCACAGATACGCAGTATTTT. Its protein product is CASSQRSRAQGTDTQYF.

V is TRBV11-2 and J is TRBJ1-2; 7 nucleotides align to TRBD1. Per the germline V gene, CDR1 is SGHAT and CDR2 is FQNNGV. The CDR3 has 15 residues. V was pared by 5 bases and J by 1 base, with 7 bases of the junction left unmatched. As DNA, the CDR3 is TGTGCCAGCAGCCCCTCGTGGGACAGTAACTATGGCTACACCTTC. It yields the protein CASSPSWDSNYGYTF.

The genes are TRBV10-3 and TRBJ1-6, with 7 bases fitting TRBD1. V lost 3 bases to trimming and J lost 5 bases; unmatched junction nucleotides: 7. Looked up from germline, CDR1 is ENHRY and CDR2 is SYGVKD. The CDR3 sequence is 16 residues long. The CDR3 DNA is TGTGCCATCAGTGACCCGGGACAGCCAAATAATTCACCCCTCCACTTT. This encodes CAISDPGQPNNSPLHF.

V usage is TRBV27 and J usage is TRBJ1-5, with TRBD1 matching 7 bases. Germline loops: CDR1 MNHEY, CDR2 SMNVEV (reference sequence). This CDR3 is 20 amino acids long. With 1 base clipped from V and 4 bases from J, the junction kept 19 bases outside the gene matches. CDR3 nucleotide sequence: TGTGCCAGCAGTTTATTGAACCAGGGGGGTGACAGGACGAATAATCAGCCCCAGCATTTT. Amino acid sequence: CASSLLNQGGDRTNNQPQHF.

This chain joins TRBV9 and TRBJ2-7; possibly TRBD2 for D (5 bases). The CDR3 has 13 amino acids. Germline values: CDR1 SGDLS, CDR2 YYNGEE. V was pared by 4 bases and J by 4 bases, with 12 bases between. CDR3 in DNA: TGTGCCAGCAGCCCCCAACCGGGGTACGAGCAGTACTTC. This encodes CASSPQPGYEQYF.

The chain joins TRBV7-8 to TRBJ1-1; possible D gene TRBD1, 6 bases. This CDR3 has 13 residues. Germline CDR1 and CDR2: SGHVS and FQNEAQ. Trimming shortened V by 5 bases and J by 0 bases, and 7 bases separated the two germline ends. The CDR3 DNA reads as TGTGCCAGCAGCCAGGGGATGAACACTGAAGCTTTCTTT. Protein: CASSQGMNTEAFF.

The table lists this clone with a few counts. The chain has TRBV4-2 and TRBJ1-2; possibly TRBD1 for D (6 bases). Trimming removed 0 bases at V and 2 bases at J, with 10 bases between. Germline values: CDR1 LGHNA, CDR2 YNFKEQ. The CDR3 has 15 amino acids. Written as DNA, the CDR3 is TGTGCCAGCAGCCAAGACCAACAGGGAAACTATGGCTACACCTTC. This translates into CASSQDQQGNYGYTF.

This clone occurred many times. The chain has TRBV19 and TRBJ1-1; D is perhaps TRBD1 (6 bases). V was cut by 5 bases and J by 6 bases, with 16 bases left in between. This CDR3 contains 14 residues. CDR1 LNHDA and CDR2 SQIVND come from the germline V gene (reference sequence). CDR3 region: CASSVQGFGAEAFF. The CDR3 DNA sequence: TGTGCCAGTAGTGTCCAGGGGTTTGGGGCTGAAGCTTTCTTT.

This clone was detected only once. The J gene is TRBJ1-1, the V gene TRBV15; D not resolved. With 0 bases removed from V and 2 bases from J, the gap between germline ends came to 10 bases. The CDR3 extends over 15 amino acids. The V gene's germline CDR1 is LNHNV and CDR2 YYDKDF (reference sequence). Written as DNA, the CDR3 is TGTGCCACCAGCAGAGACAAGCGTTTCAACACTGAAGCTTTCTTT. Amino acid sequence: CATSRDKRFNTEAFF.